Reported below is one TCR beta chain. Method: immunoSEQ multiplex PCR; TCRdb's copy keeps in-frame clones and lacks some. The table lists 150,000 to 200,000 clones, approximately 85% of them singletons. These data are taken from a study of blood T cell repertoires in COVID-19. Overall study context: PBMCs, B-cell-depleted T cells, or T cells were the source of the cDNA or gDNA that made up the material.

Germline CDR1 and CDR2: LGHNA and YNFKEQ. Trimming removed 2 bases from V and 10 bases from J, with 12 bases in between. There are 13 residues in the CDR3. The rearrangement joins TRBV4-2 to TRBJ2-1; perhaps TRBD2 as D (6 bases). Input material: PBMCs or T cells enriched from blood (not recorded which). This TCR was sampled from a man aged 40-49 years who had recovered from COVID-19. The CDR3 sequence is CASSQKPGLEQFF. Written as DNA, the CDR3 is TGTGCCAGCAGCCAAAAACCGGGACTCGAGCAGTTCTTC.